These 9 T cell receptor beta chains share one sample of origin, sequenced in a study of blood T cell repertoires in COVID-19 (dated by TCRdb to 2019 to 2021). Library method: the immunoSEQ multiplex PCR assay. This immuneACCESS table, as held by TCRdb, lists in-frame sequences with V and J called but not all clones. Of the missing ones, under half trace to an unresolved V gene in checked studies; the others have no known cause. This sample lists 300,000 to 350,000 clones; around 88% were detected once. 1.5% to 2% of the sample lies in the top ten. Sequenced: peripheral blood. These receptors were collected from a woman aged 30 to 39 with COVID-19, enrolled during active disease.

The rearrangement uses TRBV7-8 and TRBJ2-1, with D possibly being TRBD2 (6 bases). The germline V gene has CDR1 SGHVS and CDR2 FQNEAQ. The CDR3 sequence is 16 residues long. V shed 5 bases and J shed 2 bases, with 16 bases lying between them. The CDR3 nucleotides are TGTGCCAGCAGCAAGACGACTAGTTCCCCCTACAATGAGCAGTTCTTC. Its protein product is CASSKTTSSPYNEQFF.

This clone was found a few times. The V and J genes are TRBV6-4 and TRBJ2-2, with D uncertain. V was shortened by 4 bases and J by 6 bases, with 9 bases between the two germline ends. The CDR3 is 13 residues long. Germline V gene lookup returns CDR1 MRHNA and CDR2 SNTAGT. CDR3: CASSAQRAGELFF. The CDR3, as DNA: TGTGCCAGCAGTGCCCAACGGGCCGGGGAGCTGTTTTTT.

V is TRBV6-5 and J is TRBJ1-2; 7 bases match TRBD1. Unmatched junction bases numbered 12, after V lost 8 bases and J lost 3 bases. From germline, CDR1 is MNHEY and CDR2 SVGAGI. CDR3 length equals 15 residues. The CDR3 sequence: CASLGARDRYYGYTF. As DNA, the CDR3 is TGTGCCAGCTTGGGAGCTCGGGACAGATACTATGGCTACACCTTC.

This clone came up a few times. This chain connects TRBV19 to TRBJ1-1; D perhaps matches TRBD1 (6 bases). The CDR3 runs to 16 residues. Trimming pared 4 bases from V and 4 bases from J, leaving 19 bases between. Germline CDR1 is LNHDA and CDR2 is SQIVND (reference sequence). The CDR3 here is CASSTGHANRRTEAFF. In nucleotides, the CDR3 is TGTGCCAGTAGTACGGGACACGCGAACAGACGCACTGAAGCTTTCTTT. Full variable domain (missing parts from reference TRBV19 and TRBJ1-1): DGGITQSPKYLFRKEGQNVTLSCEQNLNHDAMYWYRQDPGQGLRLIYYSQIVNDFQKGDIAEGYSVSREKKESFPLTVTSAQKNPTAFYLCASSTGHANRRTEAFFGQGTRLTVV.

This CDR3 reads CASNRGGHAYEQYF. The CDR3 DNA follows: TGTGCCAGCAACCGGGGGGGGCATGCCTACGAGCAGTACTTC. This chain connects TRBV5-8 to TRBJ2-7; the match to TRBD2 covers 8 bases. The germline V gene encodes CDR1 SGHTS and CDR2 YDEGEE. The CDR3 is 14 residues long. The J segment lost 2 bases and the V segment lost 6 bases, leaving 7 bases of the junction unmatched.

The chain uses TRBV30 and TRBJ1-3; possibly TRBD1 for D (5 bases). This CDR3 comprises 14 residues. The ends were cut back, 1 base at V and 0 bases at J, with 7 bases in the middle. The V gene's germline CDR1 is GTSNPN and CDR2 SVGIG (reference sequence). In DNA, the CDR3 is TGTGCCTGGAGTGGGGGCCTCTCTGGAAACACCATATATTTT. Translated: CAWSGGLSGNTIYF.

The chain links TRBV18 to TRBJ2-5; TRBD2 might be the D (5 bases). This CDR3 has 15 residues. With 4 bases removed from V and 0 bases from J, the gap between germline ends came to 12 bases. Germline CDR1 and CDR2: KGHSH and LQKENI. CDR3 in amino acids: CASSQTTGNQETQYF. The CDR3 nucleotides are TGTGCCAGCTCACAGACGACCGGGAACCAAGAGACCCAGTACTTC.

This clone showed up just once. Additional DNA sequences in this sample encode the identical CDR3. The rearrangement links TRBV29-1 to TRBJ2-7, with 7 bases aligning to TRBD2. The CDR3 has 12 residues. Unmatched junction bases numbered 2, after V lost 6 bases and J lost 0 bases. Germline V gives CDR1 SQVTM, CDR2 ANQGSEA. The CDR3 protein is CSVGRDSYEQYF. CDR3 in DNA: TGCAGCGTGGGGAGGGACTCCTACGAGCAGTACTTC.

The chain recombines TRBV7-4 with TRBJ2-7; 11 bases agree with TRBD1. Trimming removed 4 bases from V and 4 bases from J; junction bases left unmatched: 3. CDR1 is SGHVT and CDR2 is SQSDAQ in the germline V gene. The CDR3 sequence is 14 residues long. This CDR3 reads CASSWTGGGYEQYV. As DNA, the CDR3 is TGTGCCAGCAGCTGGACAGGGGGCGGGTACGAGCAGTACGTC.